This is a list of T cell receptor beta chains from one sample in a study of T cells in Graves' hyperthyroidism and ophthalmopathy. MiXCR, applied by TCRdb to the multiplex PCR reads, yields one record per CDR3 protein. The repertoire includes about 200,000 distinct CDR3 sequences, roughly a sixth of them detected once, and roughly 49% sits in the top ten. Source material: blood. These receptors all stem from a woman in her fifties or sixties with Graves' hyperthyroidism. CDR3s include the opening cysteine and the closing phenylalanine or tryptophan. A D gene is named only where the DNA matches it firmly. A clone size is listed for some rows: how often the clone was seen (once, few, many), or a class if it is expanded.

j_gene | len | d_gene | abundance | v_gene | CDR3aa | CDR3nt
TRBJ2-1 | 15 | TRBD1 | few | TRBV27 | CASSLLGQGASEQFF | TGTGCCAGCAGTTTATTGGGACAGGGGGCCAGTGAGCAGTTCTTC
TRBJ2-7 | 14 | . | . | TRBV3-1 | CASSQGETIYEQYF | TGTGCCAGCAGCCAAGGAGAGACAATTTACGAGCAGTACTTC
TRBJ2-3 | 16 | TRBD1 | many | TRBV24-1 | CATSDSGQSYTDTQYF | TGTGCCACCAGTGATTCGGGACAGTCATACACAGATACGCAGTATTTT
TRBJ2-5 | 15 | TRBD1 | . | TRBV20-1 | CSARAEAGGMETQYF | TGCAGTGCTAGAGCGGAAGCAGGGGGTATGGAGACCCAGTACTTC
TRBJ2-7 | 15 | TRBD1 | many | TRBV7-9 | CASSLVRTGVYEQYF | TGTGCCAGCAGCTTGGTTCGGACAGGGGTTTACGAGCAGTACTTC
TRBJ1-2 | 10 | . | . | TRBV28 | CASENYGYTF | TGTGCCAGCGAAAACTATGGCTACACCTTC
TRBJ2-3 | 18 | TRBD2 | many | TRBV11-2 | CASSLSGLAASSTDTQYF | TGTGCCAGCAGCTTGTCGGGACTAGCGGCCTCTAGCACAGATACGCAGTATTTT
TRBJ1-5 | 15 | . | few | TRBV11-2 | CASSLTDTSNQPQHF | TGTGCCAGCAGCTTAACCGACACGAGCAATCAGCCCCAGCATTTT
TRBJ2-7 | 14 | TRBD2 | . | TRBV4-1 | CASSQVSGGYEQYF | TGCGCCAGCAGCCAAGTGTCGGGGGGCTACGAGCAGTACTTC
TRBJ1-1 | 15 | . | many | TRBV30 | CAWSSWGGENTEAFF | TGTGCCTGGAGTTCGTGGGGGGGCGAGAACACTGAAGCTTTCTTT
TRBJ2-5 | 15 | . | many | TRBV11-2 | CASSISGTEIETQYF | TGTGCCAGCAGCATATCCGGGACCGAGATAGAGACCCAGTACTTC
TRBJ1-3 | 14 | TRBD1 | . | TRBV28 | CASRKTGMGNTIYF | TGTGCCAGCAGAAAGACAGGGATGGGAAACACCATATATTTT
TRBJ1-2 | 14 | . | many | TRBV12-3/TRBV12-4 | CASSLNSGSYGYTF | TGTGCCAGCAGTTTAAACTCGGGGAGCTATGGCTACACCTTC
TRBJ2-1 | 16 | TRBD1 | many | TRBV12-3/TRBV12-4 | CASSKIGQGVYNEQFF | TGTGCCAGCAGCAAAATCGGACAGGGCGTATACAATGAGCAGTTCTTC
TRBJ1-2 | 15 | TRBD1 | few | TRBV20-1 | CSARGAPGGLGGYTF | TGCAGTGCTAGAGGTGCCCCAGGGGGCCTCGGTGGCTACACCTTC
TRBJ2-1 | 14 | . | . | TRBV30 | CAWRQGPFYNEQFF | TGTGCCTGGAGGCAGGGGCCCTTCTACAATGAGCAGTTCTTC
TRBJ2-7 | 13 | . | many | TRBV20-1 | CSASRGKVYEQYF | TGCAGTGCTAGTCGGGGGAAGGTCTACGAGCAGTACTTC